One and the same sample provided the 20 T cell receptor beta chains below, sequenced in a study of PD-1 blockade in classical Hodgkin lymphoma. The time point denotes: cycle 4 day 1 (C4D1), after less than seven weeks of nivolumab. Each and every patient relapsed after autologous stem cell transplantation, and patients got differing brentuximab vedotin exposure. Data came from immunoSEQ multiplex PCR; TCRdb stores just in-frame clones and leaves some out. This sample has more than 75,000 clones, with around 93% found just once. The sample was peripheral blood mononuclear cells (PBMCs), taken before the fourth cycle of nivolumab. The receptor source for this set is a human donor with classical Hodgkin lymphoma.

The chain is built from TRBV4-1 and TRBJ2-7; no clear D gene. Germline CDR1 MGHRA, CDR2 YSYEKL. V lost 4 bases, J lost 4 bases, and 8 bases lay in between. The CDR3 sequence is 12 residues long. CDR3 residues: CASSPPNYEQYF. CDR3 nucleotides: TGCGCCAGCAGCCCCCCTAATTACGAGCAGTACTTC.

The V and J genes are TRBV7-2 and TRBJ2-7; possible D gene TRBD2, 5 bases. The length of the CDR3 is 15 residues. Germline V CDR1 and CDR2: SGHTA, FQGNSA. V was cut by 3 bases and J by 3 bases, with 15 bases left in between. CDR3 residues: CASSLLEAEFYEQYF. The CDR3 DNA sequence: TGTGCCAGCAGCTTGCTGGAAGCGGAATTCTACGAGCAGTACTTC.

This chain joins TRBV28 and TRBJ1-5, with D tentatively TRBD1 (5 bases). The germline gives CDR1 MDHEN, CDR2 SYDVKM. This CDR3 is 15 amino acids long. Deletions cut 2 bases from V and 5 bases from J, with 13 bases between. Here the CDR3 DNA reads TGTGCCAGCAGTTTAATTGGCAGGGACTATCAGCCCCAGCATTTT. Protein sequence: CASSLIGRDYQPQHF. The whole variable domain, remainder taken from reference TRBV28 and TRBJ1-5, is DVKVTQSSRYLVKRTGEKVFLECVQDMDHENMFWYRQDPGLGLRLIYFSYDVKMKEKGDIPEGYSVSREKKERFSLILESASTNQTSMYLCASSLIGRDYQPQHFGDGTRLSIL.

The rearrangement links TRBV10-2 to TRBJ2-7; TRBD2 aligns across 9 bases. V trimming: 7 bases; J trimming: 4 bases; junction bases outside the gene matches: 11. The CDR3 runs 15 residues. Germline V gives CDR1 WSHSY, CDR2 SAAADI. CDR3 protein: CASTDWAGGPYEQYF. The CDR3 region has the DNA TGCGCCAGCACCGACTGGGCGGGAGGGCCTTACGAGCAGTACTTC.

The V gene is TRBV28, the J gene TRBJ1-6; unclear D gene. V lost 6 bases and J 1 base, leaving 10 bases between the germline ends. This CDR3 is built from 15 residues. Germline loops: CDR1 MDHEN, CDR2 SYDVKM. The CDR3 DNA is TGTGCCAGCAGCGTCGGAGGGTCCTATAATTCACCCCTCCACTTT. Translated: CASSVGGSYNSPLHF. Based on the CDR3 plus reference TRBV28 and TRBJ1-6, the full variable domain is DVKVTQSSRYLVKRTGEKVFLECVQDMDHENMFWYRQDPGLGLRLIYFSYDVKMKEKGDIPEGYSVSREKKERFSLILESASTNQTSMYLCASSVGGSYNSPLHFGNGTRLTVT.

The chain couples TRBV7-2 to TRBJ2-1; D is uncertain. The CDR3 consists of 17 residues. Trimming pared 0 bases from V and 0 bases from J, leaving 12 bases between. Germline assignment: CDR1 SGHTA and CDR2 FQGNSA. The CDR3 is CASSLAPRGSSYNEQFF. Written as DNA, the CDR3 is TGTGCCAGCAGCTTAGCCCCTCGCGGAAGCTCCTACAATGAGCAGTTCTTC. Supplemented by reference TRBV7-2 and TRBJ2-1, the full variable domain reads GAGVSQSPSNKVTEKGKDVELRCDPISGHTALYWYRQSLGQGLEFLIYFQGNSAPDKSGLPSDRFSAERTGGSVSTLTIQRTQQEDSAVYLCASSLAPRGSSYNEQFFGPGTRLTVL.

The chain employs TRBV19 and TRBJ1-5; 9 positions match TRBD1. The CDR3 contains 17 residues. Looked up from germline, CDR1 is LNHDA and CDR2 is SQIVND (reference sequence). Trimming at V came to 3 bases and at J to 6 bases, leaving 12 bases not matched to a gene. The CDR3 nucleotides are TGTGCCAGTAGTATTAACGTCGGACAGGGGAAAGCTCAGCCCCAGCATTTT. Its translation is CASSINVGQGKAQPQHF. Combining the CDR3 with reference TRBV19 and TRBJ1-5 gives the whole variable domain DGGITQSPKYLFRKEGQNVTLSCEQNLNHDAMYWYRQDPGQGLRLIYYSQIVNDFQKGDIAEGYSVSREKKESFPLTVTSAQKNPTAFYLCASSINVGQGKAQPQHFGDGTRLSIL.

A few counts support this clone. V usage is TRBV30 and J usage is TRBJ1-1; TRBD1 matches 7 bases. The V gene end was trimmed by 3 bases and the J gene end by 2 bases; junction bases not matched to a gene: 6. The CDR3 totals 14 residues. Germline V lookup: CDR1 GTSNPN, CDR2 SVGIG (reference sequence). CDR3 nucleotide sequence: TGTGCCTGGAGGGGAGACAGGGACAACACTGAAGCTTTCTTT. Amino acid sequence: CAWRGDRDNTEAFF. Filled out from reference TRBV30 and TRBJ1-1, the complete variable domain reads SQTIHQWPATLVQPVGSPLSLECTVEGTSNPNLYWYRQAAGRGLQLLFYSVGIGQISSEVPQNLSASRPQDRQFILSSKKLLLSDSGFYLCAWRGDRDNTEAFFGQGTRLTVV.

This clone was observed a single time. The chain joins TRBV6-5 to TRBJ2-3; D may be TRBD1 or TRBD2 (5 bases each). This CDR3 is 13 amino acids long. V lost 6 bases and J lost 2, with 9 bases in between. Germline loops: CDR1 MNHEY, CDR2 SVGAGI. CDR3 amino acids: CASSGTYTDTQYF. CDR3 DNA: TGTGCCAGCAGCGGGACGTACACAGATACGCAGTATTTT.

In this sample, this clone turned up once. The chain is built from TRBV7-9 and TRBJ2-5; 9 bases are shared with TRBD1. With 5 bases clipped from V and 4 bases from J, the junction kept 5 bases outside the gene matches. The germline gives CDR1 SEHNR, CDR2 FQNEAQ (reference sequence). This CDR3 is 14 amino acids long. The CDR3, as DNA: TGTGCCAGCAGCCGGGACAGGGCCAGAGAGACCCAGTACTTC. This encodes CASSRDRARETQYF.

The chain joins TRBV29-1 to TRBJ2-6; perhaps TRBD1 as D (5 bases). The CDR3 extends over 19 amino acids. Between the trimmed V and J ends, which lost 4 bases and 2 bases, there was a span of 24 bases. Germline loops: CDR1 SQVTM, CDR2 ANQGSEA. The CDR3 sequence: CSVGENYQGLWTGANVLTF. CDR3 DNA: TGCAGCGTTGGCGAGAACTACCAGGGTCTCTGGACTGGGGCCAACGTCCTGACTTTC. Full variable domain (outside the CDR3, taken from reference TRBV29-1 and TRBJ2-6): SAVISQKPSRDICQRGTSLTIQCQVDSQVTMMFWYRQQPGQSLTLIATANQGSEATYESGFVIDKFPISRPNLTFSTLTVSNMSPEDSSIYLCSVGENYQGLWTGANVLTFGAGSRLTVL.

This clone was counted a single time. J is TRBJ2-1 and V is TRBV4-3; 9 nucleotides align to TRBD2. V was pared by 4 bases and J by 5 bases, with 6 bases of the junction left unmatched. The CDR3 is 15 residues long. Germline CDR1 reads LGHNA; CDR2 reads YSLEER. This CDR3 is CASSLFSGGNNEQFF. CDR3 sequence (DNA): TGCGCCAGCAGCCTATTTAGCGGGGGCAACAATGAGCAGTTCTTC.

V usage is TRBV5-4 and J usage is TRBJ1-3; 9 bases line up with TRBD1. The CDR3 covers 19 residues. In germline, CDR1 is SGHNT, CDR2 YYREEE (reference sequence). V lost 2 bases, J lost 3 bases, and 15 bases stayed unmatched. In DNA, the CDR3 is TGTGCCAGCAGCTTCCCAGCCGGGCCGGGACAGGGAAGTGGAAACACCATATATTTT. It encodes CASSFPAGPGQGSGNTIYF.

The V and J genes are TRBV7-2 and TRBJ1-4, with D unresolved. V dropped 2 bases and J dropped 7 bases, with 14 bases sitting between them. The V gene's germline CDR1 is SGHTA and CDR2 FQGNSA. The CDR3 runs 15 residues. Here the CDR3 reads CASSLSGVDREKLFF. Here the CDR3 DNA reads TGTGCCAGCAGCTTATCTGGGGTTGATCGTGAAAAACTGTTTTTT.

The rearrangement uses TRBV2 and TRBJ1-4, with a possible D match to TRBD1 (6 bases). This CDR3 has 16 residues. V lost 6 bases, J lost 0 bases, and 14 bases lay in between. Germline V lookup: CDR1 SNHLY, CDR2 FYNNEI. The CDR3 nucleotides are TGTGCCAGCAGCGACAAATGGGGGCCAACTAATGAAAAACTGTTTTTT. It codes for CASSDKWGPTNEKLFF.

This sequence joins TRBV19 and TRBJ2-1, with 14 bases fitting TRBD2. Germline V gives CDR1 LNHDA, CDR2 SQIVND (reference sequence). The length of the CDR3 is 14 residues. The V segment lost 7 bases and the J segment 9 bases; nucleotides outside the gene matches: 5. In DNA, the CDR3 is TGTGCCAGTACCGGGACTAGCGGGAGTCTTGAGCAGTTCTTC. It specifies CASTGTSGSLEQFF.

The chain uses TRBV18 and TRBJ1-4; D is ambiguous. With 8 bases removed from V and 7 bases from J, the gap between germline ends came to 17 bases. From germline, CDR1 is KGHSH and CDR2 LQKENI. CDR3 length: 14 amino acids. The CDR3 loop reads CASGEGSISEKLFF. The CDR3 coding sequence is TGTGCCAGCGGAGAAGGGTCGATAAGTGAAAAACTGTTTTTT.

The genes are TRBV5-4 and TRBJ2-5; the D gene is possibly TRBD1 (6 bases). The germline V and J ends were trimmed by 4 bases and 1 base, with 11 bases remaining between them. Germline V gives CDR1 SGHNT, CDR2 YYREEE (reference sequence). CDR3 size: 14 residues. The CDR3 protein is CASSLGQLQETQYF. In DNA, the CDR3 is TGTGCCAGCAGCCTTGGACAGCTCCAAGAGACCCAGTACTTC.

V and J are TRBV6-5 and TRBJ2-5; D not certain. V lost 0 bases and J lost 12, with 14 bases in between. The CDR3 totals 13 residues. CDR1 is MNHEY, CDR2 SVGAGI, per germline. The CDR3 here is CASSYSSGKVEYF. CDR3 DNA sequence: TGTGCCAGCAGTTACTCGTCAGGAAAGGTCGAGTACTTC.

This chain connects TRBV6-1 to TRBJ1-5; 8 nucleotides align to TRBD1. This CDR3 is built from 15 residues. Germline V gene lookup returns CDR1 MNHNS and CDR2 SASEGT. V dropped 6 bases and J dropped 0; count of bases not matched to a gene: 4. CDR3 sequence reads: CASSYRGDSNQPQHF. The CDR3, as DNA: TGTGCCAGCAGCTACAGGGGGGATAGCAATCAGCCCCAGCATTTT.